Below are 19 T cell receptor beta chains sequenced from a single sample in a study of blood T cell repertoires in COVID-19. Here immunoSEQ multiplex PCR was the method, and the copy in TCRdb shows in-frame clones only, minus some. The sample records roughly 240,000 clones, 75% to 90% being singletons. Sample: PBMCs or T cells enriched from blood (not recorded which). Every receptor here comes from a man between 50 and 59 years old who had been exposed to COVID-19.

CDR3 DNA sequence: TGTGCCAGCTCACCATTAGGAGGGTTCGTCCAAGAGACCCAGTACTTC. It encodes CASSPLGGFVQETQYF. This rearrangement joins TRBV18 to TRBJ2-5; tentative D call: TRBD2 (6 bases). Trimming shortened V by 2 bases and J by 1 base, and 14 bases separated the two germline ends. In germline, CDR1 is KGHSH, CDR2 LQKENI. CDR3 size: 16 residues.

The chain uses TRBV2 and TRBJ1-1; possibly TRBD1 for D (6 bases). The V and J ends lost 10 bases and 1 base respectively, with 16 bases between them. CDR1 and CDR2 from the germline V gene are SNHLY and FYNNEI. CDR3 length equals 14 residues. CDR3 sequence (DNA): TGTGCCATCCCGCGTGGGACAACGAACACTGAAGCTTTCTTT. Protein product: CAIPRGTTNTEAFF.

This chain connects TRBV19 to TRBJ1-2; D not certain. CDR3 length equals 15 residues. Trimming removed 4 bases at V and 3 bases at J, with 15 bases between. CDR1 and CDR2 from the germline V gene are LNHDA and SQIVND (reference sequence). The CDR3 region has the DNA TGTGCCAGTAGTAGGCCAGGCCCCTTGCACTATGGCTACACCTTC. It encodes CASSRPGPLHYGYTF.

The V and J genes are TRBV29-1 and TRBJ2-1; 10 positions agree with TRBD2. Germline lookup yields CDR1 SQVTM and CDR2 ANQGSEA. After removal of 7 bases from V and 2 bases from J, the junction contained 8 bases not matched to a gene. The CDR3 covers 15 residues. This chain's CDR3 is CSAEGTSDTYNEQFF. The CDR3 DNA sequence: TGCAGCGCCGAAGGGACTAGCGACACCTACAATGAGCAGTTCTTC.

The chain links TRBV29-1 to TRBJ1-2, with TRBD1 matching over 8 bases. The V gene's germline CDR1 is SQVTM and CDR2 ANQGSEA. There are 13 residues in the CDR3. Unmatched junction bases numbered 4, after V lost 2 bases and J lost 5 bases. Written as DNA, the CDR3 is TGCAGCGTTGAACAGGGGGCAAAATATGGCTACACCTTC. Its protein product is CSVEQGAKYGYTF.

The genes are TRBV11-3 and TRBJ2-7, with a possible D match to TRBD1 (7 bases). The CDR3 spans 14 residues. V dropped 4 bases and J dropped 2 bases, with 12 bases sitting between them. Germline lookup yields CDR1 SGHNT and CDR2 YENEEA. The chain's CDR3 is CASSSGGGAYEQYF. CDR3 bases: TGTGCCAGCAGCTCTGGAGGGGGCGCCTACGAGCAGTACTTC. Complete variable domain (other parts from reference TRBV11-3 and TRBJ2-7): EAGVVQSPRYKIIEKKQPVAFWCNPISGHNTLYWYLQNLGQGPELLIRYENEEAVDDSQLPKDRFSAERLKGVDSTLKIQPAELGDSAVYLCASSSGGGAYEQYFGPGTRLTVT.

The chain couples TRBV27 to TRBJ2-1; 14 bases agree with TRBD2. J gave up 2 bases and V 6 bases, and 0 bases lay outside the gene matches. Germline CDR1 and CDR2: MNHEY and SMNVEV (reference sequence). CDR3 length equals 15 residues. The DNA for the CDR3 is TGTGCCAGCAGGACTAGCGGGAGGGCCTACAATGAGCAGTTCTTC. Protein product: CASRTSGRAYNEQFF.

This chain connects TRBV11-2 to TRBJ1-3; D gene ambiguous. The germline V gene encodes CDR1 SGHAT and CDR2 FQNNGV. Trimming shortened V by 4 bases and J by 0 bases, and 7 bases separated the two germline ends. The CDR3 extends over 14 amino acids. The CDR3 DNA follows: TGTGCCAGCAGCTATCTATTCTCTGGAAACACCATATATTTT. It specifies CASSYLFSGNTIYF.

The chain carries TRBV18 and TRBJ1-1; D gene ambiguous. From germline, CDR1 is KGHSH and CDR2 LQKENI. The CDR3 covers 15 residues. Trimming removed 0 bases at V and 0 bases at J, with 8 bases between. CDR3 sequence (DNA): TGTGCCAGCTCACCACCGTACAATATGAACACTGAAGCTTTCTTT. Its protein product is CASSPPYNMNTEAFF. Full variable domain (rest looked up from reference TRBV18 and TRBJ1-1): NAGVMQNPRHLVRRRGQEARLRCSPMKGHSHVYWYRQLPEEGLKFMVYLQKENIIDESGMPKERFSAEFPKEGPSILRIQQVVRGDSAAYFCASSPPYNMNTEAFFGQGTRLTVV.

The chain's CDR3 is CASRGQGETGELFF. The CDR3 bases are TGTGCCAGCAGGGGGCAGGGGGAAACCGGGGAGCTGTTTTTT. The rearrangement uses TRBV2 and TRBJ2-2; 7 nucleotides match TRBD1. The CDR3 loop spans 14 amino acids. Losses at the gene ends were 6 bases for V and 5 bases for J; bases not matched to a gene: 6. The V gene's germline CDR1 is SNHLY and CDR2 FYNNEI.

This clone was counted once. J is TRBJ1-4 and V is TRBV25-1; 8 nucleotides agree with TRBD1. Unmatched junction bases numbered 12, after V lost 4 bases and J lost 8 bases. The CDR3 loop spans 16 amino acids. Germline V gene sequence: CDR1 MGHDK, CDR2 SYGVNS. The CDR3 nucleotides are TGTGCCAGCAGTGTTTTTCAGGGGGCCGCACTGGAAAAACTGTTTTTT. It codes for CASSVFQGAALEKLFF.

This chain joins TRBV15 and TRBJ1-4, with D unclear. This CDR3 contains 15 residues. CDR1 is LNHNV and CDR2 is YYDKDF in the germline V gene (reference sequence). With 0 bases removed from V and 5 bases from J, the gap between germline ends came to 10 bases. The CDR3 sequence: CATSRDRHGNEKLFF. As DNA, the CDR3 is TGTGCCACCAGCAGAGATCGGCACGGGAATGAAAAACTGTTTTTT. The full variable domain, completed using reference TRBV15 and TRBJ1-4, is DAMVIQNPRYQVTQFGKPVTLSCSQTLNHNVMYWYQQKSSQAPKLLFHYYDKDFNNEADTPDNFQSRRPNTSFCFLDIRSPGLGDTAMYLCATSRDRHGNEKLFFGSGTQLSVL.

A single count supports this clone. This chain links TRBV18 with TRBJ2-7; TRBD1 matches at 9 bases. The CDR3 sequence is 13 residues long. From germline, CDR1 is KGHSH and CDR2 LQKENI. Germline trimming cut 3 bases from V and 3 bases from J; bases unmatched to any gene: 0. CDR3 sequence reads: CASSPTGGYEQYF. The CDR3 DNA reads as TGTGCCAGCTCACCGACAGGGGGCTACGAGCAGTACTTC.

The J gene is TRBJ2-6, the V gene TRBV29-1, with 7 bases fitting TRBD1. The CDR3 contains 15 residues. The germline V gene has CDR1 SQVTM and CDR2 ANQGSEA. J lost 0 bases, V lost 4 bases, and 3 bases had no gene match. The CDR3 nucleotides are TGCAGCGTTGCGGGACAGTTCTCTGGGGCCAACGTCCTGACTTTC. This sequence encodes CSVAGQFSGANVLTF.

This clone was seen a handful of times. The chain uses TRBV28 and TRBJ1-3, with D unclear. Per the germline V gene, CDR1 is MDHEN and CDR2 is SYDVKM. The CDR3 runs 15 residues. Trimming pared 6 bases from V and 1 base from J, leaving 13 bases between. Here the CDR3 reads CASSSPRRSGNTIYF. Here the CDR3 DNA reads TGTGCCAGCAGCTCCCCGAGGAGGTCTGGAAACACCATATATTTT.

The chain joins TRBV7-2 to TRBJ2-5; D unresolved. Trimming stripped 2 bases from V and 1 base from J, with 5 bases between. CDR3 length: 13 amino acids. Germline-derived CDR1 and CDR2 are SGHTA and FQGNSA. The DNA of the CDR3 is TGTGCCAGCAGCTTATCCCGCCAAGAGACCCAGTACTTC. It translates to CASSLSRQETQYF. Filled out from reference TRBV7-2 and TRBJ2-5, the complete variable domain reads GAGVSQSPSNKVTEKGKDVELRCDPISGHTALYWYRQSLGQGLEFLIYFQGNSAPDKSGLPSDRFSAERTGGSVSTLTIQRTQQEDSAVYLCASSLSRQETQYFGPGTRLLVL.

This chain joins TRBV6-4 and TRBJ2-7; weak D call: TRBD2 (5 bases). The CDR3 totals 14 residues. Germline V lookup: CDR1 MRHNA, CDR2 SNTAGT. With 3 bases removed from V and 0 bases from J, the gap between germline ends came to 9 bases. The CDR3 region is CASSELASSYEQYF. The CDR3 bases are TGTGCCAGCAGTGAGTTAGCGAGCTCCTACGAGCAGTACTTC.

The J gene is TRBJ1-6, the V gene TRBV10-3; no clear D gene. The germline gives CDR1 ENHRY, CDR2 SYGVKD. This CDR3 is built from 13 residues. V lost 3 bases, J lost 5 bases, and 5 bases lay in between. This CDR3 reads CAISDRDNSPLHF. The CDR3 DNA sequence: TGTGCCATCAGTGATCGGGATAATTCACCCCTCCACTTT.

The chain links TRBV5-1 to TRBJ2-2; possible D gene TRBD1, 6 bases. Per the germline V gene, CDR1 is SGHRS and CDR2 is YFSETQ. Trimming removed 2 bases from V and 6 bases from J, with 17 bases in between. The CDR3 has 16 residues. The CDR3 sequence: CASSFHRVPTPGELFF. CDR3 in DNA: TGCGCCAGCAGCTTCCACAGGGTGCCCACCCCCGGGGAGCTGTTTTTT.